This TCR beta chain derives from a study of OX40 agonist ivuxolimab in advanced cancers. Across the study: Every 2 weeks, patients received ivuxolimab intravenously, dosed at 0.01 to 10 mg/kg.

The assay was immunoSEQ multiplex PCR, and TCRdb's table has in-frame clones only and misses some. The sample lists under 35,000 clones; more than 75% were seen once. The CDR3 covers 16 residues. Germline lookup yields CDR1 MDHEN and CDR2 SYDVKM. V dropped 4 bases and J dropped 7; count of bases not matched to a gene: 11. The J gene is TRBJ2-1, the V gene TRBV28, with 9 bases lining up with TRBD2. The sample here was CD4+ or CD8+ T cells sorted from blood, taken in a trial of the OX40 agonist ivuxolimab. This sequence originates from an adult with an advanced solid tumor such as melanoma, head and neck, liver or kidney cancer. The CDR3 DNA is TGTGCCAGCAGTTGGGCGCGGGAGGGCCGGCGAAATGAGCAGTTCTTC. The encoded protein is CASSWAREGRRNEQFF.